Below, 15 T cell receptor beta chains from the same sample are listed, as sequenced in a study of OX40 agonist ivuxolimab in advanced cancers. Generated by immunoSEQ multiplex PCR, the TCRdb table keeps only in-frame clones and is missing some. The sample carries under 45,000 clones, less than 85% recorded once. The specimen comprised CD4+ or CD8+ T cells sorted from blood, sampled in a trial of the OX40 agonist ivuxolimab. These TCRs come from an adult with an advanced solid tumor such as melanoma, head and neck, liver or kidney cancer.

This clone came up a few times. The chain uses TRBV5-1 and TRBJ2-5, with D perhaps given as TRBD1 or TRBD2 (7 bases each). The CDR3 is 15 amino acids. Germline assignment: CDR1 SGHRS and CDR2 YFSETQ. V was trimmed by 0 bases and J by 0 bases, leaving 9 bases between them. The CDR3: CASSLAGGDQETQYF. The CDR3 DNA reads TGCGCCAGCAGCTTGGCAGGGGGGGACCAAGAGACCCAGTACTTC.

This clone was counted a single time. This CDR3 reads CASSPRTGWSYNEQFF. DNA for the CDR3: TGTGCCAGCAGCCCACGGACGGGATGGTCCTACAATGAGCAGTTCTTC. The V and J genes are TRBV7-9 and TRBJ2-1; a weak D match, TRBD2 (5 bases). CDR1 is SEHNR, CDR2 FQNEAQ, per germline (reference sequence). With 5 bases removed from V and 1 base from J, the gap between germline ends came to 15 bases. The CDR3 spans 16 residues.

The CDR3 loop reads CASSPPQVNTGELFF. The CDR3 DNA sequence: TGTGCCAGCAGCCCCCCACAGGTGAACACCGGGGAGCTGTTTTTT. This sequence joins TRBV2 and TRBJ2-2, with a possible D match to TRBD1 (5 bases). V lost 6 bases to trimming and J lost 1 base, with 12 bases between them. CDR1 is SNHLY, CDR2 FYNNEI, per germline. The CDR3 loop spans 15 amino acids. Combining the CDR3 with reference TRBV2 and TRBJ2-2 gives the whole variable domain EPEVTQTPSHQVTQMGQEVILRCVPISNHLYFYWYRQILGQKVEFLVSFYNNEISEKSEIFDDQFSVERPDGSNFTLKIRSTKLEDSAMYFCASSPPQVNTGELFFGEGSRLTVL.

V gene TRBV7-9 combines with J gene TRBJ1-1; TRBD1 might be the D (5 bases). The V end was cut by 6 bases, the J end by 11 bases, with 13 bases between. The CDR3 is 11 residues long. Germline CDR1 SEHNR, CDR2 FQNEAQ (reference sequence). CDR3 bases: TGTGCCAGCAGGGGGGAGACAGACGCTTTCTTT. Protein sequence: CASRGETDAFF.

This chain links TRBV9 with TRBJ1-6; 7 bases align to TRBD1. This CDR3 is 18 amino acids long. With V trimmed by 0 bases and J by 1 base, 7 bases remained unmatched. CDR1 SGDLS and CDR2 YYNGEE come from the germline V gene. The CDR3 bases are TGTGCCAGCAGCGTAGACTTAGGGGGCTCATCCTATAATTCACCCCTCCACTTT. Its protein product is CASSVDLGGSSYNSPLHF.

The CDR3 reads CASSSGQGYEQYF. The CDR3 region has the DNA TGTGCCAGCAGCTCGGGACAGGGGTACGAGCAGTACTTC. The rearrangement links TRBV5-8 to TRBJ2-5, with 10 bases that match TRBD1. Matching the DNA end better, TRBJ2-7 makes the J call doubtful. Germline loops: CDR1 SGHTS, CDR2 YDEGEE. The length of the CDR3 is 13 residues.

This sequence joins TRBV28 and TRBJ1-4; 8 bases agree with TRBD1. V lost 6 bases, J lost 7 bases, and 10 bases stayed unmatched. The CDR3 sequence is 15 residues long. CDR1 is MDHEN and CDR2 is SYDVKM in the germline V gene. The CDR3 spells CASSATTGAIEKLFF. As DNA, the CDR3 is TGTGCCAGCAGCGCGACGACAGGGGCGATTGAAAAACTGTTTTTT.

The chain recombines TRBV6-5 with TRBJ2-3; no reliable D call. Trimming shortened V by 0 bases and J by 4 bases, and 8 bases separated the two germline ends. Looked up from germline, CDR1 is MNHEY and CDR2 is SVGAGI. This CDR3 comprises 14 residues. The CDR3: CASSYSFLPDTQYF. As DNA, the CDR3 is TGTGCCAGCAGTTACTCTTTCTTACCAGATACGCAGTATTTT.

This clone is a singleton in its sample. The chain has TRBV7-9 and TRBJ2-2; TRBD1 aligns across 8 bases. Germline CDR1 SEHNR, CDR2 FQNEAQ (reference sequence). After removal of 1 base from V and 7 bases from J, the junction contained 11 bases not matched to a gene. The CDR3 sequence is 17 residues long. Here the CDR3 DNA reads TGTGCCAGCAGCTTAGATGCGACAGGGGAGTACATCGGGGAGCTGTTTTTT. Translating gives CASSLDATGEYIGELFF.

The chain combines TRBV5-1 with TRBJ2-3, with TRBD2 as a possible D gene (7 bases). The CDR3 has 14 amino acids. Germline CDR1 is SGHRS and CDR2 is YFSETQ. Trimming pared 4 bases from V and 2 bases from J, leaving 11 bases between. This CDR3 is CASSPGGPTDTQYF. In DNA, the CDR3 is TGCGCCAGCAGCCCCGGGGGGCCCACAGATACGCAGTATTTT.

J is TRBJ1-1 and V is TRBV6-1; no clear D gene. Trimming removed 6 bases from V and 0 bases from J, with 11 bases in between. The CDR3 runs 14 residues. The germline V gene encodes CDR1 MNHNS and CDR2 SASEGT. The chain's CDR3 is CASRLQSLNTEAFF. CDR3 nucleotides: TGTGCCAGCAGACTCCAAAGTCTGAACACTGAAGCTTTCTTT.

The sample holds a few counts of this clone. V is TRBV27 and J is TRBJ1-6; D gene unclear. The ends were cut back, 3 bases at V and 8 bases at J, with 17 bases in the middle. Germline V gene sequence: CDR1 MNHEY, CDR2 SMNVEV (reference sequence). The CDR3 consists of 16 residues. In DNA form, the CDR3 reads TGTGCCAGCAGTTTTACCTCAAGGGCTGGAGATTCACCCCTCCACTTT. This sequence encodes CASSFTSRAGDSPLHF.

This sequence joins TRBV5-1 and TRBJ1-1, with D possibly being TRBD1 (5 bases). Germline CDR1 is SGHRS and CDR2 is YFSETQ. V lost 4 bases and J lost 0, with 16 bases in between. The CDR3 is 16 amino acids. This CDR3 is CASSPAGMLMNTEAFF. CDR3 bases: TGCGCCAGCAGCCCTGCAGGGATGCTCATGAACACTGAAGCTTTCTTT.

The V and J genes are TRBV11-2 and TRBJ2-7; 9 nucleotides agree with TRBD1. After removal of 4 bases from V and 4 bases from J, the junction contained 8 bases not matched to a gene. CDR1 is SGHAT and CDR2 is FQNNGV in the germline V gene. CDR3 length: 15 amino acids. DNA of the CDR3: TGTGCCAGCAGCTCAACCGGGACAGGGACATACGAGCAGTACTTC. It codes for CASSSTGTGTYEQYF.

The chain has TRBV18 and TRBJ1-1; D gene unclear. The germline V gene has CDR1 KGHSH and CDR2 LQKENI. Deletions cut 3 bases from V and 4 bases from J, with 27 bases between. The CDR3 covers 19 residues. The CDR3 sequence is CASSPTWSSDPVLSTEAFF. CDR3 in DNA: TGTGCCAGCTCACCCACCTGGTCCTCGGACCCCGTATTGAGCACTGAAGCTTTCTTT.